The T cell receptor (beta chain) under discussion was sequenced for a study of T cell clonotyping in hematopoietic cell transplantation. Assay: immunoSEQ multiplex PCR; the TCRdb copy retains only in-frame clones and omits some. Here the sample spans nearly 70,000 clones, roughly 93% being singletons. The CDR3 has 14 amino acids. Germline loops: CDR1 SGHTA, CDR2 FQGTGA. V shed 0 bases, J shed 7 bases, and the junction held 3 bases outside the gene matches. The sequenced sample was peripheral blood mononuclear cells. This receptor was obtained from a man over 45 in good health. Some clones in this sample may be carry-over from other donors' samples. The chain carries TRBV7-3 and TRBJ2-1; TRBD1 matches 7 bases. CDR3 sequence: CASSLTGTVNEQFF. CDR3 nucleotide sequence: TGTGCCAGCAGCTTAACGGGGACAGTAAATGAGCAGTTCTTC.